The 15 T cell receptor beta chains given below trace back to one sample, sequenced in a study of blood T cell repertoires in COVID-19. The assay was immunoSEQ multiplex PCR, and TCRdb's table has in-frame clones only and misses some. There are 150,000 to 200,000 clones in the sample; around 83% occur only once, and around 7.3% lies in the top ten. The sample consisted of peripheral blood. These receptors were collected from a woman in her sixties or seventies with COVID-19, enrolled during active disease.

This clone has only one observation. CDR3 DNA sequence: TGTGCCAGCAGCGTACAGGGGGCGCGGACAGATACGCAGTATTTT. Its translation is CASSVQGARTDTQYF. This chain connects TRBV9 to TRBJ2-3, with TRBD1 matching over 8 bases. Germline assignment: CDR1 SGDLS and CDR2 YYNGEE. V shed 1 base and J 3 bases; nucleotides not matched to a gene: 4. The CDR3 totals 15 residues.

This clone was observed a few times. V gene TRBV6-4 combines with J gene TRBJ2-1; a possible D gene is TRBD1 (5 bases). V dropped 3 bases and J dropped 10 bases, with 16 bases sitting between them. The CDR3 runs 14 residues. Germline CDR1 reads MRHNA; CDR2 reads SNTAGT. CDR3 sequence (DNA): TGTGCCAGCAGTGAAGGGGTGGGATCAATAGAGCAGTTCTTC. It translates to CASSEGVGSIEQFF.

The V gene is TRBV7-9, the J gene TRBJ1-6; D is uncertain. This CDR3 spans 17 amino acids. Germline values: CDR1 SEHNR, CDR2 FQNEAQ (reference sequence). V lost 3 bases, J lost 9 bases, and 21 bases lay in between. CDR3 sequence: CASSFLRGNPEGSPLHF. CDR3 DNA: TGTGCCAGCAGCTTTTTACGGGGAAACCCTGAAGGTTCACCCCTCCACTTT. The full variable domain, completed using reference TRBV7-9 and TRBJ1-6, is DTGVSQNPRHKITKRGQNVTFRCDPISEHNRLYWYRQTLGQGPEFLTYFQNEAQLEKSRLLSDRFSAERPKGSFSTLEIQRTEQGDSAMYLCASSFLRGNPEGSPLHFGNGTRLTVT.

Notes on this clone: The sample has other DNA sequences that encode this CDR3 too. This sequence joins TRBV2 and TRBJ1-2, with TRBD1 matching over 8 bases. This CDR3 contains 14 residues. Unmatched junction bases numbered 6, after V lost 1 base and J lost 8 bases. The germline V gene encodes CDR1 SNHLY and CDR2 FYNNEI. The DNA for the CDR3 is TGTGCCAGCAGTGAAGAGCAGGGGGCGAGGGGCTACACCTTC. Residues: CASSEEQGARGYTF.

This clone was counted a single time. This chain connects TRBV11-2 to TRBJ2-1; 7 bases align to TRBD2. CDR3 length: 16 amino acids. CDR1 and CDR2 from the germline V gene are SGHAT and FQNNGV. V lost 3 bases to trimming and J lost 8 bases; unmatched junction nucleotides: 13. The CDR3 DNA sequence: TGTGCCAGCAGCTTCGGTGCTAGCGGACCGAGGGATGAGCAGTTCTTC. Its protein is CASSFGASGPRDEQFF.

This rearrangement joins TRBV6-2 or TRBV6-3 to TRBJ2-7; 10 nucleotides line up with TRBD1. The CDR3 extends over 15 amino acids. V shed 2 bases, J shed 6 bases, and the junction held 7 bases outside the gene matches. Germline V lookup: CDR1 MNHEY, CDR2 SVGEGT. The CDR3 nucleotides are TGTGCCAGCAGTTACCTGGGACAGGGGACGGGCGAGCAGTACTTC. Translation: CASSYLGQGTGEQYF.

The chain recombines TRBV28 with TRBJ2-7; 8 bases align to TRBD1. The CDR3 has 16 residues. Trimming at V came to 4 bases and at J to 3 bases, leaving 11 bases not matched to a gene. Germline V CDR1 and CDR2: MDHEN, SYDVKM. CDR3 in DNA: TGTGCCAGCAGTTCACCGGCCGGGACAGGTCGCTACGAGCAGTACTTC. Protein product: CASSSPAGTGRYEQYF.

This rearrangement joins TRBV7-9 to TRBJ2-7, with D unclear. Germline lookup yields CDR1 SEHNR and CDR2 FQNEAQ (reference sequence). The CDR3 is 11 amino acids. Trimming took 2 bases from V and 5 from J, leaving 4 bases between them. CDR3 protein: CASSLINEQYF. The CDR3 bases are TGTGCCAGCAGCTTAATAAACGAGCAGTACTTC.

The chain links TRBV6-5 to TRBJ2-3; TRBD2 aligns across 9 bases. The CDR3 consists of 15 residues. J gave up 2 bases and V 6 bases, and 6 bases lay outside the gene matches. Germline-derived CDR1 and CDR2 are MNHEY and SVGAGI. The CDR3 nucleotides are TGTGCCAGCAGGCCGGGACTAGCAATCACAGATACGCAGTATTTT. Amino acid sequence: CASRPGLAITDTQYF.

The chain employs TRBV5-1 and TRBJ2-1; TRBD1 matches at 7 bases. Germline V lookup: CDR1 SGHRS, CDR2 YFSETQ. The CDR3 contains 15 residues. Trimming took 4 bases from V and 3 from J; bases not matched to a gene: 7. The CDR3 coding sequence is TGCGCCAGCAGCCAGGGGGACGCTAGCTACAATGAGCAGTTCTTC. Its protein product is CASSQGDASYNEQFF.

The CDR3 region is CASSPGQEGTGELFF. CDR3 DNA sequence: TGCGCCAGCAGCCCGGGACAGGAGGGCACCGGGGAGCTGTTTTTT. The chain employs TRBV5-1 and TRBJ2-2, with TRBD1 matching over 8 bases. Unmatched junction bases numbered 6, after V lost 4 bases and J lost 4 bases. The CDR3 has 15 residues. Germline V gives CDR1 SGHRS, CDR2 YFSETQ.

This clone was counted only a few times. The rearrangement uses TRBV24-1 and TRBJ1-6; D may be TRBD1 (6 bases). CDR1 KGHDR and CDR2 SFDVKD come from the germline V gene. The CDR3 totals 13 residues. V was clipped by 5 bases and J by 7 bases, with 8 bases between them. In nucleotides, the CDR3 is TGTGCCACCAGTGGGACAGCGAATTCACCCCTCCACTTT. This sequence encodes CATSGTANSPLHF.

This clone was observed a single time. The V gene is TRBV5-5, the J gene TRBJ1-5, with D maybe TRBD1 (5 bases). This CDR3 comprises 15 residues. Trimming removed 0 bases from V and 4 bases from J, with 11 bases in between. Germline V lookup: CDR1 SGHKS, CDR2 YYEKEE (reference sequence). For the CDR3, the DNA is TGTGCCAGCAGCTTGGGGTCCACAGGAAATCAGCCCCAGCATTTT. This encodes CASSLGSTGNQPQHF.

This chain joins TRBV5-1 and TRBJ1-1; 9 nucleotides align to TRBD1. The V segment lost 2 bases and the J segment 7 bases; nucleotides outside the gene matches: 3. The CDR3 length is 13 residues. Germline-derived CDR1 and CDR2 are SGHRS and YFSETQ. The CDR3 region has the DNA TGCGCCAGCAGCTTACAGGGGGCTGGTGAAGCTTTCTTT. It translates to CASSLQGAGEAFF.

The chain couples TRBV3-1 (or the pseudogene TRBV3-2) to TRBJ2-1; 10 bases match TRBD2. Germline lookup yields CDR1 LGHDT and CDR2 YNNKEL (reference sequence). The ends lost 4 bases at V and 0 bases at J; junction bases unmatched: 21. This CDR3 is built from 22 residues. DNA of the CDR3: TGTGCCAGCAGCCGTTCAGCGGGAGGGCCAGGAGGCAAGAAAATCTCCTACAATGAGCAGTTCTTC. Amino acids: CASSRSAGGPGGKKISYNEQFF.